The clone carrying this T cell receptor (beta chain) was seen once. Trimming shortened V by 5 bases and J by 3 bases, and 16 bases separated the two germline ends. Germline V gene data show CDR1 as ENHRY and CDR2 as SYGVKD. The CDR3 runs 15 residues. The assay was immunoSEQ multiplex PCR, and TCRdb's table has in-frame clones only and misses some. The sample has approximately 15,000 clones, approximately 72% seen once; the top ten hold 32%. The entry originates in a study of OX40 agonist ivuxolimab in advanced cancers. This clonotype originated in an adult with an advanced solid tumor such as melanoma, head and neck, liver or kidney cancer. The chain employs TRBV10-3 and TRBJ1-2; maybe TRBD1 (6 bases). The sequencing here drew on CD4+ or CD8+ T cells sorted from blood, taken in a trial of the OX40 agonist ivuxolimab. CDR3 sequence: CAISLENRDHYGYTF. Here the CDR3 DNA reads TGTGCCATCAGTCTCGAAAACAGGGATCACTATGGCTACACCTTC.